This passage covers 18 T cell receptor beta chains from one sample sequenced in a study of T cells expressing NK-cell markers. TCRdb reprocessed the 5' RACE reads and stores each CDR3 protein as one record, lacking DNA. The sample holds about 390,000 distinct CDR3 sequences. The sequenced material came from blood T cells: a sorted CD56 or NKG2C T cell subset, CD4+ or CD8+ T cells, or bulk PBMC T cells (not recorded which). The source is a woman between 45 and 65 years old in good health.

The chain is built from TRBV7-2 and TRBJ2-3. Germline assignment: CDR1 SGHTA and CDR2 FQGNSA. This CDR3 is built from 15 residues. CDR3: CASTSSGSGTDTQYF.

The chain recombines TRBV20-1 with TRBJ2-1; TCRdb lists TRBD1, though no DNA is available to test this call. The CDR3 has 17 amino acids. Germline loops: CDR1 DFQATT, CDR2 SNEGSKA (reference sequence). The CDR3 sequence is CSARVSIRDNSYNEQFF.

The chain carries TRBV19 and TRBJ2-1; checking the TCRdb D call of TRBD1 is not possible without DNA. Germline CDR1 is LNHDA and CDR2 is SQIVND (reference sequence). CDR3 length equals 12 residues. The CDR3 reads CASRGQVYEQFF.

This chain joins TRBV7-2 and TRBJ1-5. This CDR3 comprises 13 residues. CDR1 is SGHTA and CDR2 is FQGNSA in the germline V gene. The CDR3 here is CASSSGKNQPQHF.

The rearrangement joins TRBV7-8 to TRBJ2-1; TCRdb names TRBD2, which stays unverified in the absence of DNA. The CDR3 has 20 residues. CDR1 is SGHVS, CDR2 FQNEAQ, per germline. CDR3 sequence reads: CASSLTTGLAGGPGYNEQFF.

The J gene is TRBJ2-6, the V gene TRBV27. Germline lookup yields CDR1 MNHEY and CDR2 SMNVEV (reference sequence). The CDR3 is 14 amino acids. CDR3 amino acids: CASRGISGANVLTF.

The rearrangement joins TRBV6-1 to TRBJ1-5; TCRdb lists TRBD1, though no DNA is available to test this call. The CDR3 totals 12 residues. The germline V gene has CDR1 MNHNS and CDR2 SASEGT. CDR3 protein: CATNTGYQPQHF.

This chain joins TRBV4-1 and TRBJ2-3. The CDR3 is made up of 15 amino acids. The germline gives CDR1 MGHRA, CDR2 YSYEKL. The CDR3 region is CASSQDLKKSDTQYF.

The rearrangement links TRBV6-5 to TRBJ1-1; checking the TCRdb D call of TRBD1 is not possible without DNA. The germline CDR1 and CDR2 sequences are MNHEY and SVGAGI. The CDR3 sequence is 14 residues long. CDR3 sequence reads: CASSYGYRQGRAFF.

The chain combines TRBV20-1 with TRBJ2-7; TCRdb calls TRBD2, which cannot be checked without DNA. The CDR3 length is 15 residues. Germline V lookup: CDR1 DFQATT, CDR2 SNEGSKA (reference sequence). The CDR3 spells CSARVVSGGPGEQYF.

CDR3 region: CASSPTERGTHEQYF. This chain connects TRBV18 to TRBJ2-7; TCRdb picks TRBD1, but there is no DNA to check that call. Germline V lookup: CDR1 KGHSH, CDR2 LQKENI. This CDR3 has 15 residues. Full variable domain (remainder filled in from reference TRBV18 and TRBJ2-7): NAGVMQNPRHLVRRRGQEARLRCSPMKGHSHVYWYRQLPEEGLKFMVYLQKENIIDESGMPKERFSAEFPKEGPSILRIQQVVRGDSAAYFCASSPTERGTHEQYFGPGTRLTVT.

The chain couples TRBV5-8 to TRBJ1-2; TCRdb calls TRBD1, which cannot be checked without DNA. This CDR3 has 14 amino acids. Germline assignment: CDR1 SGHTS and CDR2 YDEGEE. The CDR3 loop is CASSLAGTMGGYTF.

The chain couples TRBV11-3 to TRBJ2-1; TCRdb lists TRBD2, though no DNA is available to test this call. Germline lookup yields CDR1 SGHNT and CDR2 YENEEA. The length of the CDR3 is 12 residues. This CDR3 is CASSTRAGGEFF.

The rearrangement links TRBV3-1 to TRBJ1-1; the D call from TCRdb, TRBD1, cannot be confirmed without DNA. The CDR3 length is 14 residues. Germline CDR1 reads LGHDT; CDR2 reads YNNKEL (reference sequence). The CDR3 here is CASSQWQGGTEAFF.

CDR3 sequence reads: CASSPSGQGETQYF. V and J are TRBV5-5 and TRBJ2-5; there is no DNA to check the TCRdb D call of TRBD1. Germline loops: CDR1 SGHKS, CDR2 YYEKEE (reference sequence). The CDR3 loop spans 14 amino acids.

The chain links TRBV29-1 to TRBJ2-1. Germline lookup yields CDR1 SQVTM and CDR2 ANQGSEA. The CDR3 totals 14 residues. The chain's CDR3 is CSVGFGGSYNEQFF.

The chain has TRBV19 and TRBJ2-5; TCRdb calls TRBD2, which cannot be checked without DNA. The CDR3 has 14 residues. CDR1 LNHDA and CDR2 SQIVND come from the germline V gene (reference sequence). This chain's CDR3 is CASSWTSTRETQYF.

The chain employs TRBV20-1 and TRBJ2-7. Germline V gene sequence: CDR1 DFQATT, CDR2 SNEGSKA (reference sequence). The CDR3 totals 15 residues. The CDR3 loop is CSAGSLAKTTYEQYF.